These T cell receptor beta chains were read from a single sample in a study of beta chain features in type 1 diabetes. Assay used: immunoSEQ multiplex PCR; TCRdb lists only in-frame clones, some missing. This table has about 900,000 clones, around a sixth appearing once. Sequencing input: naive CD4+ T cells from blood. The origin of the receptors is a woman aged 18-29 years in good health. CDR3s include the opening cysteine and the closing phenylalanine or tryptophan. A D gene is named only where the DNA matches it firmly. Only part of the rows carry a size: once, few, many, or a class if the clone is expanded.

D gene,J gene,clone size,V gene,CDR3 DNA,CDR3 protein
NA,TRBJ2-5,NA,TRBV30,TGTGCCTGGATAGGTAAGAGGATCAACGAAACCGACCGCCAGTACTTC,CAWIGKRINETDRQYF
NA,TRBJ2-7,NA,TRBV18,TGTGCCAGCTCACCATCCTTCGACCCGGGAGACGAGCAGTACTTC,CASSPSFDPGDEQYF
TRBD1,TRBJ1-4,NA,TRBV28,TGTGCCAGCAGTACCAACAGGGGGCACGGTGAAAAACTGTTTTTT,CASSTNRGHGEKLFF
NA,TRBJ2-3,once,TRBV27,TGTGCCAGCAGTTGGCGTGCGGGAGATACGCAGTATTTT,CASSWRAGDTQYF
NA,TRBJ2-1,NA,TRBV4-3,TGCGCCAGCAGCCAAGGAAGAGGGGTCAGCTCCTACAATGAGCAGTTCTTC,CASSQGRGVSSYNEQFF
NA,TRBJ2-7,few,TRBV6-5,TGTGCCAGCAGTTACTCGCTAACCAGGGTCGACGAGCAGTACTTC,CASSYSLTRVDEQYF
TRBD1,TRBJ2-2,few,TRBV7-6,TGTGCCAGCAGCCCATCACCGGGACAGGGGAGCACCGGGGAGCTGTTTTTT,CASSPSPGQGSTGELFF
TRBD1,TRBJ2-7,few,TRBV28,TGTGCCAGCAGTGTCCCTGGGACAGGGGGCTCCTACGAGCAGTACTTC,CASSVPGTGGSYEQYF
TRBD2,TRBJ2-1,few,TRBV19,TGTGCCAGTAGTATAGGCCTAGCGGTCTACAATGAGCAGTTCTTC,CASSIGLAVYNEQFF
NA,TRBJ1-1,few,TRBV5-6,TGTGCCAGCAGCACCGGACAGACTCACAACACTGAAGCTTTCTTT,CASSTGQTHNTEAFF
TRBD1,TRBJ2-7,NA,TRBV14,TGTGCCAGCAGCCACGGGACAGGGCTCTACGAGCAGTACTTC,CASSHGTGLYEQYF
TRBD2,TRBJ2-1,NA,TRBV18,TGTGCCAGCTCACCGTCGACTAGCGGTTACAATGAGCAGTTCTTC,CASSPSTSGYNEQFF
TRBD2,TRBJ2-7,few,TRBV4-3,TGCGCCAGCAGCCAAGATGCGGGAGGAAAGCAGTACTTC,CASSQDAGGKQYF
TRBD2,TRBJ2-3,few,TRBV7-2,TGTGCCAGCATATTATCCCTAGCGGGAGTCCGGGATACGCAGTATTTT,CASILSLAGVRDTQYF
NA,TRBJ1-3,NA,TRBV9,TGTGCCAGCAGCTCGCCGGACATGCCCGGAAACACCATATATTTT,CASSSPDMPGNTIYF
TRBD2,TRBJ2-7,NA,TRBV2,TGTGCCAGCAGTATACTAGCGGGTAACGAGCAGTACTTC,CASSILAGNEQYF
NA,TRBJ2-7,few,TRBV6-5,TGTGCCAGCAGTTACTCGGGGGGAGTCGGCTACGAGCAGTACTTC,CASSYSGGVGYEQYF
NA,TRBJ2-7,NA,TRBV18,TGTGCCAGCTCACCAGTGACGGGCGGCGGAGAGCAGTACTTC,CASSPVTGGGEQYF
TRBD2,TRBJ2-7,once,TRBV6-5,TGTGCCAACGGGACTAGCGGGAGCCACGAGCAGTACTTC,CANGTSGSHEQYF
TRBD1,TRBJ2-7,NA,TRBV7-2,TGTGCCAGCAGCTTGGCGCCCGGGACAGCCTACGAGCAGTACTTC,CASSLAPGTAYEQYF